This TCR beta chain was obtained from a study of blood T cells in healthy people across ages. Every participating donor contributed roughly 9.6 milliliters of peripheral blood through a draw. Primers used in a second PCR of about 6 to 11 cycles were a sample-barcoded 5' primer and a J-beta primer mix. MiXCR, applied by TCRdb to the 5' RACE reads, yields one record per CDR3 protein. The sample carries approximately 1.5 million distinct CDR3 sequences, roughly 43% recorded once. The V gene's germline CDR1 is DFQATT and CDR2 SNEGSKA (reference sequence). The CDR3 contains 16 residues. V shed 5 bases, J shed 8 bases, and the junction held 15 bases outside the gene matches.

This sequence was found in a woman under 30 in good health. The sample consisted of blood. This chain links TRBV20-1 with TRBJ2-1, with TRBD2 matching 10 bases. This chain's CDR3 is CSASNLYSGGRDEQFF. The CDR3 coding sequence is TGCAGTGCTTCGAACCTGTATAGCGGGGGGAGAGATGAGCAGTTCTTC.